The clone carrying this T cell receptor (beta chain) occurred a few times. Antigen specificity is unknown. The authors reverse transcribed all of the isolated RNA, so sequencing captured expressed TCRB transcripts. TCRdb keeps only in-frame clones here, not all; method: immunoSEQ multiplex PCR. The sample yields 150,000 or so clones, nearly 9.5% seen once. The entry originates in a study of beta chain features in type 1 diabetes. Study-level results: No resolution was reached here on whether HLA type influences TCRB rearrangement. All four CD4+ subsets of Type 1 diabetes patients contained TCRB CDR3s that were moderately but significantly shorter.

V was clipped by 5 bases and J by 2 bases, with 16 bases between them. The germline gives CDR1 SGHVS, CDR2 FNYEAQ. CDR3 length: 15 amino acids. The sequence was collected from a young man in good health. This chain joins TRBV7-6 and TRBJ2-7, with D possibly being TRBD2 (5 bases). The sample was central memory CD4+ T cells from blood. The CDR3 region has the DNA TGTGCCAGCAGCCGGGGAGTTGGCGGAACCTACGAGCAGTACTTC. Translating it yields CASSRGVGGTYEQYF.